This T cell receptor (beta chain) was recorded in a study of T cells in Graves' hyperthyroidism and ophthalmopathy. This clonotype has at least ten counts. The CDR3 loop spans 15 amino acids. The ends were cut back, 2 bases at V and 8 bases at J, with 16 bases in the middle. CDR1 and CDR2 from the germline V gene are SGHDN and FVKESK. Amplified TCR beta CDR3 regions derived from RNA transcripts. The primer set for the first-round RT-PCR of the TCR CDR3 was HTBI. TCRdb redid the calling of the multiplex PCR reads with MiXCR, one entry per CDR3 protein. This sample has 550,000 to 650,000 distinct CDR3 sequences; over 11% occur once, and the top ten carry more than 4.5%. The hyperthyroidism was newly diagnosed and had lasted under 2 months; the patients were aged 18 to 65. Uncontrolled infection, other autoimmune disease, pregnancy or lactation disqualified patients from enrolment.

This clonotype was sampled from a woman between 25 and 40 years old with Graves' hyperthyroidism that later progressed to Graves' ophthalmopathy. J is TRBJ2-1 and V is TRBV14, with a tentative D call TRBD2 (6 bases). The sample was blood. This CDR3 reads CASSQIRGGVYEQFF. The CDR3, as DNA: TGTGCCAGCAGCCAAATACGCGGAGGGGTTTATGAGCAGTTCTTC.